This TCR beta chain was retrieved from a study of blood T cell repertoires in COVID-19 (dated by TCRdb to about 2020). For context, the study as a whole: The collaborator samples originated in the United States, Italy and Spain and spanned the acute and convalescent phases of COVID-19. Where available, HLA class I and class II types were obtained from metadata supplied by the sample provider rather than from assay-based typing. The samples were drawn from the first 160 participants of the ongoing ImmuneRACE study and from 1,254 subjects provided by 6 global collaborators. The repertoires were made available in a free public database intended to serve as a resource for research on the immune response to SARS-CoV-2. The dataset comprised deeply sampled blood TCRbeta repertoires from subjects exposed to, actively infected with, or recovered from COVID-19. Sample metadata almost always included a de-identified subject ID, COVID-19 status, age in years and sex. The prospective study material was composed of cDNA or gDNA derived from T cells, B-cell-depleted T cells, or PBMCs.

TCRbeta CDR3 regions were amplified from genomic DNA using the immunoSEQ Assay, a bias-controlled multiplex PCR. From the authors' description of their analysis: The number of nucleated cells in each sample was estimated by amplification of reference gene primers within the assay. To quantify the absolute abundance of each unique TCRbeta CDR3 rearrangement, sequence reads were collapsed and filtered. For each sample, productive Simpson clonality was calculated by taking the square root of Simpson's diversity index across productive rearrangements. Here the immuneACCESS table is served through TCRdb, limited to in-frame sequences with V and J called. Missing clones are a known gap in these copies; in checked studies unresolved V genes cover under half, and the rest lacks a known reason. V and J calls and clone size follow that table, whereas D and trimming were derived from the DNA. A total of about 76,000 clones appear in this sample, roughly 90% of them only once. In total, the top ten clones hold 1.4% to 1.5% of the sample.

Overall study results and their limits: The amount of clinical and demographic metadata varied by source and participant and was provided uncurated.

A single count supports this clone. Its antigen is currently not known. No base qualities exist here, and no much larger clone lies one base off it. Whole blood was collected in K2EDTA tubes by collaborating institutions according to the institutions' own protocols. For TCRbeta analysis, collaborators shipped samples in one of three forms: frozen whole blood, isolated PBMCs, or DNA extracted from either of those sample types. CDR1 and CDR2 are read off the germline V gene as MDHEN and SYDVKM. The CDR3 goes from the cysteine to the phenylalanine over 11 residues. Only the CDR3 portion is preserved as DNA: 33 bases, with reading frame beginning at the first base. V is clipped by 3 bases and J by 11 bases, and the sequence between their germline boundaries is 9 bases long.

The sequenced sample consisted of peripheral blood. The chain links TRBV28 with TRBJ2-3; no D gene is confidently identified. The TCR originated in a man in his fifties with acute or convalescent COVID-19. The DNA sequence follows: TGTGCCAGCAGTTTCGCCCAGGTGCAGTATTTT. Its protein reads: CASSFAQVQYF.